The present T cell receptor beta chain was sequenced within a study of blood T cells in healthy people across ages. The overall study: In model experiments, template switching was able to capture about one barcoded beta molecule for every two T cells that were present. Findings and caveats of the study: Roughly linear declines in TCR beta diversity per million T cells occurred with age.

For the second PCR, which ran for about 6 to 12 cycles, a sample-barcoded 5' primer and a J-beta primer mix were used. Through a template-switch adaptor with 12 random nucleotides, each cDNA molecule received a tag. TCRdb redid the calling of the 5' RACE reads with MiXCR, one entry per CDR3 protein. The sample lists hundreds of thousands of distinct CDR3 sequences; roughly 60% were seen once. This CDR3 contains 15 residues. The germline V and J ends were trimmed by 0 bases and 6 bases, with 12 bases remaining between them. Germline V gene sequence: CDR1 MGHRA, CDR2 YSYEKL. On this clonotype: The antigen is not known.

Donor samples were obtained from healthy Caucasian individuals from Russia, aged 6 to 90. This TCR was recovered from a man younger than 45 in good health. The chain links TRBV4-1 to TRBJ2-1; a possible D gene is TRBD2 (6 bases). Source material: blood. CDR3 bases: TGCGCCAGCAGCCAAGAAGGGACTTACGGCAATGAGCAGTTCTTC. Encoded protein: CASSQEGTYGNEQFF.